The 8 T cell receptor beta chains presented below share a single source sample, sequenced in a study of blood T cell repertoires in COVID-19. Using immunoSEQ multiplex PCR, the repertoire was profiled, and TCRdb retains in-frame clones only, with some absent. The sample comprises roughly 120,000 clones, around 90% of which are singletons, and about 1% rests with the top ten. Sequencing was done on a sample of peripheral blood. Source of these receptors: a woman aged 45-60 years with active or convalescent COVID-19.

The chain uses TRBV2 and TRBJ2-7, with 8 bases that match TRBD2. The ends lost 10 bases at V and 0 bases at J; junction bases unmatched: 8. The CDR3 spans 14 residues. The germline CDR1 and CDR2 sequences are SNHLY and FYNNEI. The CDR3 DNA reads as TGTGCCAACCAGCGGGAGTTGAGCTCCTACGAGCAGTACTTC. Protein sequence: CANQRELSSYEQYF.

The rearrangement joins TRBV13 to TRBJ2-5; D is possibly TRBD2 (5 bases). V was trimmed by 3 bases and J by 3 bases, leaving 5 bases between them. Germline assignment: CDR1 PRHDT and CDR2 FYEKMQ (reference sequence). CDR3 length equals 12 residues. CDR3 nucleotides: TGTGCCAGCAGCTTGGGAGAAGAGACCCAGTACTTC. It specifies CASSLGEETQYF.

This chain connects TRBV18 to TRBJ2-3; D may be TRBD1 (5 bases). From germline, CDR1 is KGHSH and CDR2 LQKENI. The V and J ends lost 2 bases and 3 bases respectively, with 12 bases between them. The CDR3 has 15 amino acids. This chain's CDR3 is CASSPGAFGTDTQYF. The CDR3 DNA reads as TGTGCCAGCTCACCAGGGGCGTTTGGGACAGATACGCAGTATTTT.

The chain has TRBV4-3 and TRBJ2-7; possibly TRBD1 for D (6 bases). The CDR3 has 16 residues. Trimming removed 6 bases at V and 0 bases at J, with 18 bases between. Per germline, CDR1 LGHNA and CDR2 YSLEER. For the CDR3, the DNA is TGCGCCAGCAGTGAAGGGGCAGGGGTGAGCTCCTACGAGCAGTACTTC. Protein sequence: CASSEGAGVSSYEQYF.

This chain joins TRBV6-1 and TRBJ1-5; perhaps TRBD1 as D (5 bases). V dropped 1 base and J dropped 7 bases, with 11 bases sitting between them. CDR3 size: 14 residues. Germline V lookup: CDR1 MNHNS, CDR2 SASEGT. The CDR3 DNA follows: TGTGCCAGCAGTGAAGGGGGCGGCGCACAGCCCCAGCATTTT. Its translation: CASSEGGGAQPQHF.

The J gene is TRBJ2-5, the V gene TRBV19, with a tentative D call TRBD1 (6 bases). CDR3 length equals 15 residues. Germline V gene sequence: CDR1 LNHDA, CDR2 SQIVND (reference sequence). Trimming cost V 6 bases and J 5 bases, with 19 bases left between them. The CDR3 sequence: CASRLQGPLLETQYF. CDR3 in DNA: TGTGCCAGTAGATTACAGGGTCCCCTCTTGGAGACCCAGTACTTC.

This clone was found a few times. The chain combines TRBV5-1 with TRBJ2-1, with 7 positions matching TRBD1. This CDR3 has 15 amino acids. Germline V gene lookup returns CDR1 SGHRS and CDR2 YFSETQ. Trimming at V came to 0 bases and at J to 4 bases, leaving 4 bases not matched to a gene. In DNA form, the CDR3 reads TGCGCCAGCAGCTTGGGGACAGGTCCTTACAATGAGCAGTTCTTC. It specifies CASSLGTGPYNEQFF.

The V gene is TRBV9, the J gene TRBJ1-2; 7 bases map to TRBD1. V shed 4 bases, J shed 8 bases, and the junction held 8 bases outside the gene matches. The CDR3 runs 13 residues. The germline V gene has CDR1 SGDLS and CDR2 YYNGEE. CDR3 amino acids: CASSPRQGWGYTF. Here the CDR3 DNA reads TGTGCCAGCAGCCCTCGACAGGGTTGGGGCTACACCTTC.